The 32 T cell receptor beta chains listed next were all sequenced from one sample in a study of T cell repertoires in cytomegalovirus infection. A single record per CDR3 protein comes from TCRdb applying MiXCR to the reads. The repertoire holds around 800,000 distinct CDR3 sequences, with approximately 30% as singletons. No antigens are known for them. Sequencing used cultured CD8+ T cells from PBMCs, obtained from culture after CMV antigen stimulation. Receptors originate from a human donor in good health (CMV status not recorded). Some clones in this sample may be carry-over from other donors' samples.

This chain joins TRBV7-9 and TRBJ2-1, with D possibly TRBD2 on 6 matching bases. The CDR3 spans 13 residues. V was cut by 3 bases and J by 8 bases, with 11 bases left in between. Germline lookup yields CDR1 SEHNR and CDR2 FQNEAQ (reference sequence). In DNA form, the CDR3 reads TGTGCCAGCAGCTTTATAGCGGATGATGAGCAGTTCTTC. Translated, it gives CASSFIADDEQFF. Full variable domain (remainder filled in from reference TRBV7-9 and TRBJ2-1): DTGVSQNPRHKITKRGQNVTFRCDPISEHNRLYWYRQTLGQGPEFLTYFQNEAQLEKSRLLSDRFSAERPKGSFSTLEIQRTEQGDSAMYLCASSFIADDEQFFGPGTRLTVL.

The genes are TRBV19 and TRBJ2-1; D is undetermined. The CDR3 loop spans 16 amino acids. Trimming shortened V by 3 bases and J by 0 bases, and 12 bases separated the two germline ends. The germline V gene has CDR1 LNHDA and CDR2 SQIVND (reference sequence). The CDR3 DNA reads TGTGCCAGTAGTATTACCCCCAGGTCCTCCTACAATGAGCAGTTCTTC. Translating gives CASSITPRSSYNEQFF.

This clonotype is a singleton in its sample. The chain employs TRBV25-1 and TRBJ1-2; D not resolved. The CDR3 consists of 15 residues. Looked up from germline, CDR1 is MGHDK and CDR2 is SYGVNS. Deletions cut 3 bases from V and 6 bases from J, with 17 bases between. This chain's CDR3 is CASSENGVARHGYTF. The CDR3, as DNA: TGTGCCAGCAGTGAGAACGGGGTCGCCCGGCATGGCTACACCTTC.

This clonotype came up a few times. The V gene is TRBV6-6, the J gene TRBJ1-1, with D unclear. The ends were cut back, 0 bases at V and 1 base at J, with 15 bases in the middle. This CDR3 is 17 amino acids long. Germline-derived CDR1 and CDR2 are MNHNY and SVGAGI (reference sequence). The CDR3 nucleotides read TGTGCCAGCAGTTACTCGTCGGGAGTCCAAGGGAACACTGAAGCTTTCTTT. Its protein is CASSYSSGVQGNTEAFF.

This clonotype showed up many times. The chain uses TRBV6-2 or TRBV6-3 and TRBJ2-5; D unclear. The CDR3 is made up of 12 amino acids. The V end was cut by 6 bases, the J end by 0 bases, with 5 bases between. Germline V lookup: CDR1 MNHEY, CDR2 SVGEGT. CDR3 bases: TGTGCCAGCAGCGGCTACCAAGAGACCCAGTACTTC. Protein sequence: CASSGYQETQYF.

This clonotype was picked up many times. The rearrangement uses TRBV7-2 and TRBJ1-5; tentative D call: TRBD1 (5 bases). The CDR3 runs 15 residues. Trimming took 2 bases from V and 5 from J, leaving 13 bases between them. Germline values: CDR1 SGHTA, CDR2 FQGNSA. The CDR3: CASSLNRRPYQPQHF. Here the CDR3 DNA reads TGTGCCAGCAGCTTAAACAGGCGGCCTTATCAGCCCCAGCATTTT.

The V gene is TRBV29-1, the J gene TRBJ2-1; 12 nucleotides align to TRBD1. CDR1 SQVTM and CDR2 ANQGSEA come from the germline V gene. V gave up 3 bases and J gave up 4 bases; unmatched junction bases: 10. The CDR3 runs 17 residues. DNA of the CDR3: TGCAGCGTTGAGTTCTGGGACAGGGGGCGAAAATACAATGAGCAGTTCTTC. Protein product: CSVEFWDRGRKYNEQFF.

The rearrangement joins TRBV5-1 to TRBJ2-3, with 8 bases lining up with TRBD2. The CDR3 has 14 residues. V lost 1 base and J lost 5; bases outside the gene matches: 3. Germline V gene lookup returns CDR1 SGHRS and CDR2 YFSETQ. The CDR3 loop reads CASSLRGGEDTQYF. The CDR3 DNA reads TGCGCCAGCAGCTTGCGGGGGGGCGAAGATACGCAGTATTTT. The full variable domain, rest sourced from reference TRBV5-1 and TRBJ2-3, is KAGVTQTPRYLIKTRGQQVTLSCSPISGHRSVSWYQQTPGQGLQFLFEYFSETQRNKGNFPGRFSGRQFSNSRSEMNVSTLELGDSALYLCASSLRGGEDTQYFGPGTRLTVL.

This chain connects TRBV6-5 to TRBJ2-3; a possible D gene is TRBD2 (7 bases). Trimming stripped 11 bases from V and 0 bases from J, with 27 bases between. The CDR3 runs to 18 residues. Germline V gene data show CDR1 as MNHEY and CDR2 as SVGAGI. Here the CDR3 DNA reads TGTGCCTCAGCACCTTATGCGGGGGCGGCCGCTAGCACAGATACGCAGTATTTT. It yields the protein CASAPYAGAAASTDTQYF.

CDR3 residues: CASGFGLASGQEETQYF. Here the CDR3 DNA reads TGTGCTAGTGGTTTCGGTCTAGCCAGTGGGCAGGAAGAGACCCAGTACTTC. The chain combines TRBV12-5 with TRBJ2-5; D may be TRBD2 (5 bases). Germline V gene data show CDR1 as LGHNT and CDR2 as FRNRAP. The CDR3 has 17 residues. Between the trimmed V and J ends, which lost 3 bases and 3 bases, there was a span of 20 bases.

The chain combines TRBV29-1 with TRBJ1-2, with D unclear. This CDR3 has 16 residues. Germline assignment: CDR1 SQVTM and CDR2 ANQGSEA. The ends were cut back, 7 bases at V and 4 bases at J, with 25 bases in the middle. The CDR3 loop is CSAPLVGELGVYGYTF. CDR3 coding DNA: TGCAGCGCCCCGCTGGTTGGGGAGTTGGGAGTCTATGGCTACACCTTC.

The chain links TRBV7-8 to TRBJ2-2; 7 bases map to TRBD2. Trimming removed 0 bases from V and 2 bases from J; junction bases left unmatched: 3. This CDR3 region has 16 residues. Germline CDR1 is SGHVS and CDR2 is FQNEAQ. CDR3 residues: CASSLAGGINTGELFF. In nucleotides, the CDR3 is TGTGCCAGCAGCTTAGCGGGGGGGATAAACACCGGGGAGCTGTTTTTT.

The V and J genes are TRBV14 and TRBJ2-3, with 9 positions matching TRBD1. Germline CDR1 SGHDN, CDR2 FVKESK. V lost 5 bases to trimming and J lost 1 base; unmatched junction nucleotides: 4. The CDR3 extends over 15 amino acids. The CDR3 DNA reads TGTGCCAGCAGCAGACGACAGGGGGGCACAGATACGCAGTATTTT. The encoded protein is CASSRRQGGTDTQYF.

This clonotype was observed a handful of times. The genes are TRBV14 and TRBJ1-3; TRBD1 is a possible D gene (6 bases). The CDR3 extends over 13 amino acids. CDR1 and CDR2 from the germline V gene are SGHDN and FVKESK. V lost 2 bases and J lost 7, with 9 bases in between. DNA of the CDR3: TGTGCCAGCAGCCAAAGGGGACATAACACCATATATTTT. Its translation: CASSQRGHNTIYF. The full variable domain, with the rest looked up from reference TRBV14 and TRBJ1-3, is EAGVTQFPSHSVIEKGQTVTLRCDPISGHDNLYWYRRVMGKEIKFLLHFVKESKQDESGMPNNRFLAERTGGTYSTLKVQPAELEDSGVYFCASSQRGHNTIYFGEGSWLTVV.

The V gene is TRBV23-1, the J gene TRBJ2-7; D ambiguous. TRBV23-1 is annotated as an ORF whose role is uncertain. This CDR3 region has 12 residues. CDR3 sequence (DNA): TGCGCCAGCATTCTTAACGCAAGGGTTGGTTGGGTC. It encodes CASILNARVGWV.

The chain couples TRBV29-1 to TRBJ2-2; D may be TRBD1 or TRBD2 (5 bases each). Per germline, CDR1 SQVTM and CDR2 ANQGSEA. Between the trimmed V and J ends, which lost 5 bases and 2 bases, there was a span of 9 bases. This CDR3 comprises 13 residues. CDR3 residues: CSVWDANTGELFF. For the CDR3, the DNA is TGCAGCGTTTGGGACGCTAACACCGGGGAGCTGTTTTTT.

The chain recombines TRBV12-5 with TRBJ2-1; a possible D gene is TRBD2 (5 bases). The CDR3 is 14 amino acids. Germline V CDR1 and CDR2: LGHNT, FRNRAP. V shed 8 bases and J shed 4 bases, with 15 bases lying between them. The DNA of the CDR3 is TGTGCTAGTTCCCTAGCCCTACTTTACAATGAGCAGTTCTTC. Translation gives CASSLALLYNEQFF.

The chain links TRBV20-1 to TRBJ1-2; TRBD1 matches 9 bases. The CDR3 is 13 amino acids. Per the germline V gene, CDR1 is DFQATT and CDR2 is SNEGSKA (reference sequence). Losses at the gene ends were 4 bases for V and 4 bases for J; bases not matched to a gene: 4. The CDR3 loop reads CSAITGGRYGYTF. In DNA form, the CDR3 reads TGCAGTGCTATAACAGGGGGCCGCTATGGCTACACCTTC.

The V call is TRBV7-6, the J call TRBJ2-1; D may correspond to TRBD1 or TRBD2 (5 bases each). The V end lost 5 bases, the J end lost 0 bases, and 29 bases lay between the germline ends. The CDR3 length is 21 residues. Germline V gene sequence: CDR1 SGHVS, CDR2 FNYEAQ. CDR3 residues: CASSARPGPPVGVGSYNEQFF. The CDR3 nucleotides are TGTGCCAGCAGCGCCCGCCCGGGACCCCCGGTTGGTGTGGGCTCCTACAATGAGCAGTTCTTC.

This clonotype was found a few times. The genes are TRBV27 and TRBJ2-7; unclear D gene. Trimming stripped 9 bases from V and 0 bases from J, with 18 bases between. CDR3 length: 15 residues. Germline-derived CDR1 and CDR2 are MNHEY and SMNVEV (reference sequence). The CDR3 nucleotides are TGTGCCAGTTACAGTTATCGGCAACCCTCCTACGAGCAGTACTTC. This translates into CASYSYRQPSYEQYF.

In this sample, this clonotype turned up a few times. This chain joins TRBV11-3 and TRBJ2-5; possible D gene TRBD1, 5 bases. The CDR3 runs to 14 residues. V was clipped by 4 bases and J by 2 bases, with 11 bases between them. The germline CDR1 and CDR2 sequences are SGHNT and YENEEA. The CDR3, as DNA: TGTGCCAGCAGCTACAGGACCTCACAAGAGACCCAGTACTTC. Translating it yields CASSYRTSQETQYF.

This clonotype showed up just a few times. The chain is built from TRBV7-9 and TRBJ1-1; D unclear. This CDR3 has 14 amino acids. Germline loops: CDR1 SEHNR, CDR2 FQNEAQ (reference sequence). The ends were cut back, 2 bases at V and 4 bases at J, with 11 bases in the middle. Here the CDR3 reads CASSLIPGFTEAFF. The CDR3 DNA reads as TGTGCCAGCAGCTTAATCCCAGGATTCACTGAAGCTTTCTTT.

The chain links TRBV6-2 or TRBV6-3 to TRBJ1-1, with D tentatively TRBD1 (5 bases). This CDR3 has 13 residues. The V gene's germline CDR1 is MNHEY and CDR2 SVGEGT. The V and J ends lost 8 bases and 4 bases respectively, with 14 bases between them. CDR3 amino acids: CASGQGVVTEAFF. Written as DNA, the CDR3 is TGTGCCAGCGGTCAAGGGGTTGTCACTGAAGCTTTCTTT.

The chain couples TRBV10-3 to TRBJ2-2, with D uncertain. The CDR3 sequence is 16 residues long. Germline CDR1 and CDR2: ENHRY and SYGVKD. With 6 bases removed from V and 0 bases from J, the gap between germline ends came to 14 bases. CDR3 sequence (DNA): TGTGCCATCAGGGTGGGTGTCCCTTCGAACACCGGGGAGCTGTTTTTT. Translation gives CAIRVGVPSNTGELFF.

CDR3 sequence: CASSYFGTALNEQFF. CDR3 coding DNA: TGTGCCAGCAGTTACTTCGGGACAGCACTCAATGAGCAGTTCTTC. V gene TRBV6-6 combines with J gene TRBJ2-1; 7 bases line up with TRBD1. The germline V gene encodes CDR1 MNHNY and CDR2 SVGAGI (reference sequence). Trimming took 1 base from V and 6 from J; bases not matched to a gene: 6. The CDR3 totals 15 residues.

This clonotype occurred a few times. The chain uses TRBV4-1 and TRBJ1-6; TRBD1 might be the D (6 bases). V dropped 0 bases and J dropped 4 bases, with 13 bases sitting between them. The CDR3 contains 17 residues. Per the germline V gene, CDR1 is MGHRA and CDR2 is YSYEKL. DNA of the CDR3: TGCGCCAGCAGCCAAGACCGGACAGACCGATATAATTCACCCCTCCACTTT. This sequence encodes CASSQDRTDRYNSPLHF.

This clonotype was counted between two and nine times. The rearrangement links TRBV6-2 or TRBV6-3 to TRBJ2-1; TRBD2 agrees at 8 bases. The CDR3 has 19 residues. CDR1 MNHEY and CDR2 SVGEGT come from the germline V gene. The junction had 12 bases not matched to a gene; V was cut back by 2 bases and J by 0 bases. The CDR3 DNA follows: TGTGCCAGCAGTTACCGTCAGGGTAGCGGGGCCAACTCCTACAATGAGCAGTTCTTC. Translating gives CASSYRQGSGANSYNEQFF.

The V gene is TRBV7-2, the J gene TRBJ2-7; the match to TRBD2 covers 9 bases. Trimming removed 5 bases from V and 6 bases from J; junction bases left unmatched: 8. The CDR3 loop spans 14 amino acids. CDR1 SGHTA and CDR2 FQGNSA come from the germline V gene. The CDR3, as DNA: TGTGCCAGCAGCCTCGCGGGAGGGGGAAGCGAGCAGTACTTC. This encodes CASSLAGGGSEQYF.

The chain has TRBV12-3 or TRBV12-4 and TRBJ2-3; D gene ambiguous. V was cut by 5 bases and J by 0 bases, with 9 bases left in between. This CDR3 is 14 amino acids long. In DNA form, the CDR3 reads TGTGCCAGCAGTAGGGTTACTAGCACAGATACGCAGTATTTT. This codes for CASSRVTSTDTQYF.

This clonotype was seen at least ten times. This chain links TRBV7-9 with TRBJ2-7; 8 nucleotides match TRBD1. CDR3 length equals 16 residues. CDR1 and CDR2 (germline): SEHNR, FQNEAQ (reference sequence). V dropped 4 bases and J dropped 5; count of bases not matched to a gene: 13. This CDR3 reads CASSSRAGQGSHEQYF. In DNA form, the CDR3 reads TGTGCCAGCAGCTCAAGGGCAGGACAGGGATCCCACGAGCAGTACTTC.

The chain combines TRBV6-5 with TRBJ2-5; D possibly uses TRBD1 or TRBD2 (5 bases each). The V gene's germline CDR1 is MNHEY and CDR2 SVGAGI. Trimming took off 8 bases at V and 5 bases at J, with 15 bases between the two ends. The CDR3 is 13 amino acids. The CDR3 DNA reads TGTGCCAGCCAAGGGACCCCCAGGGAGACCCAGTACTTC. Its translation is CASQGTPRETQYF.

The rearrangement joins TRBV3-1 to TRBJ1-3; no reliable D call. The V gene's germline CDR1 is LGHDT and CDR2 YNNKEL (reference sequence). The CDR3 is 17 residues long. Deletions cut 0 bases from V and 0 bases from J, with 12 bases between. As DNA, the CDR3 is TGTGCCAGCAGCCAAGAATCTGAACCAGCCTCTGGAAACACCATATATTTT. Its protein product is CASSQESEPASGNTIYF.